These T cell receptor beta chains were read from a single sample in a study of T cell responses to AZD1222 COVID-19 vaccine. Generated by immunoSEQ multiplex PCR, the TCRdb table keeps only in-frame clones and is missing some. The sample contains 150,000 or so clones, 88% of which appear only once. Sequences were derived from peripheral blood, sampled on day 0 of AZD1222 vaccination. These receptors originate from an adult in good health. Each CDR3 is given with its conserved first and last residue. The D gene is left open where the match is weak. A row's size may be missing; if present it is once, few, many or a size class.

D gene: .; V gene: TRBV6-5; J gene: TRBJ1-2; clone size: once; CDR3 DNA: TGTGCCAGCAGTTACTCAGGTCGGGTCCGGGGCTACACCTTC; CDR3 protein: CASSYSGRVRGYTF
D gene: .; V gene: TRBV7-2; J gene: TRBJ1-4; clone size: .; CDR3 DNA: TGTGCCAGCAGCCGGGACGGGATTAATGAAAAACTGTTTTTT; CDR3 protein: CASSRDGINEKLFF
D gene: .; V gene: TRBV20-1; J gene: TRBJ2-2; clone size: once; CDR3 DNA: TGCAGTGCTAGTCTAGGGGGTAACACCGGGGAGCTGTTTTTT; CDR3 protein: CSASLGGNTGELFF
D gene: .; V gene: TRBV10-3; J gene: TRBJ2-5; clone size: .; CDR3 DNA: TGTGCCATCAGCCGAGACACGTACCAAGAGACCCAGTACTTC; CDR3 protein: CAISRDTYQETQYF
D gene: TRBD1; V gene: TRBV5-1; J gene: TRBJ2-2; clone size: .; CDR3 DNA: TGCGCCAGCAAATCCGGGACAGGGGTCACCGGGGAGCTGTTTTTT; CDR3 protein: CASKSGTGVTGELFF
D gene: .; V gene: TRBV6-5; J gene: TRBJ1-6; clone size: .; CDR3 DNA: TGTGCCAGCAAAGGGACGGAGAATTCACCCCTCCACTTT; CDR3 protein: CASKGTENSPLHF
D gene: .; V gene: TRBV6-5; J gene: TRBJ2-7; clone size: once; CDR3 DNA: TGTGCCAGCAGACCGCGTGGGAGCAGCGTCGGTGACTACTTC; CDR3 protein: CASRPRGSSVGDYF
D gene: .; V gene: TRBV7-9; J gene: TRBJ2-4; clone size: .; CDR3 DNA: TGTGCCAGCAGCTTAGACCTCCAAGCCAAAAACATTCAGTACTTC; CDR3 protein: CASSLDLQAKNIQYF
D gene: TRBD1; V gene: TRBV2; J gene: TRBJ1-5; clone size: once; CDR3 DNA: TGTGCCAGCAGTCCAGGGACAGGGGGCTATCAGCCCCAGCATTTT; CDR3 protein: CASSPGTGGYQPQHF
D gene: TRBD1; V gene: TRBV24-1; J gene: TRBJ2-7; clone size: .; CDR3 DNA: TGTGCCACCAGTGATTTCGCCAGGGGGCACGAGCAGTACTTC; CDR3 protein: CATSDFARGHEQYF
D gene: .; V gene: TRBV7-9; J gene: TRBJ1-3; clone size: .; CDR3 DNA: TGTGCCAGCAGCTTAAACGGGCGGAACTCTGGAAACACCATATATTTT; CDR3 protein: CASSLNGRNSGNTIYF
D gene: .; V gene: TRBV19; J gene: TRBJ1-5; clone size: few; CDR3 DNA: TGTGCCAGTAGTATCGGGACCGGAGGGGGACCCCAGCATTTT; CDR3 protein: CASSIGTGGGPQHF
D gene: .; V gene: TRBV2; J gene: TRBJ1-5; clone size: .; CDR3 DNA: TGTGCCAGCAGTGTGCAGGGTATCTATAGCAATCAGCCCCAGCATTTT; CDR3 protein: CASSVQGIYSNQPQHF
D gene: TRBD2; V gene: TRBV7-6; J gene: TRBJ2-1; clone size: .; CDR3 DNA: TGTGCCAGCAGCTTAGGTAGCGGGGGGGCTAATGAGCAGTTCTTC; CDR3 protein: CASSLGSGGANEQFF
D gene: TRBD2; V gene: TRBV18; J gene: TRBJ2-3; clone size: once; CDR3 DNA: TGTGCCAGCTCACCACCGAATCGACTAGCGGGAGGGACTGGGGATACGCAGTATTTT; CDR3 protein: CASSPPNRLAGGTGDTQYF
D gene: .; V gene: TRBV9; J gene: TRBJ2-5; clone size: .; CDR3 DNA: TGTGCCAGCAGCGTAGGACAGGTGGGAGTCCAAGAGACCCAGTACTTC; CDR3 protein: CASSVGQVGVQETQYF
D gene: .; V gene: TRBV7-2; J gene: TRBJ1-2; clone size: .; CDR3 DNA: TGTGCCAGCAGCTTAGACAGTCTGTATGGCTACACCTTC; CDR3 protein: CASSLDSLYGYTF
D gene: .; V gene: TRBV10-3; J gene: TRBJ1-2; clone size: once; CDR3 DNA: TGTGCCATCAGTGAGTCGATAGGTCCAGGGTTTGGGGGCTACACCTTC; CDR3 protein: CAISESIGPGFGGYTF
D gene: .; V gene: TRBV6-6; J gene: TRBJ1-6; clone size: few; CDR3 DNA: TGTGCCAGCAGCTACCAAACTTTCAATTCCGGGAGCAAACGGGGTTCACCCCTCCACTTT; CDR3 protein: CASSYQTFNSGSKRGSPLHF
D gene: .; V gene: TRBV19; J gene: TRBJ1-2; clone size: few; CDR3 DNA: TGTGCCAGTAGTACCAGGGTAGATGACTATGGCTACACCTTC; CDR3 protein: CASSTRVDDYGYTF